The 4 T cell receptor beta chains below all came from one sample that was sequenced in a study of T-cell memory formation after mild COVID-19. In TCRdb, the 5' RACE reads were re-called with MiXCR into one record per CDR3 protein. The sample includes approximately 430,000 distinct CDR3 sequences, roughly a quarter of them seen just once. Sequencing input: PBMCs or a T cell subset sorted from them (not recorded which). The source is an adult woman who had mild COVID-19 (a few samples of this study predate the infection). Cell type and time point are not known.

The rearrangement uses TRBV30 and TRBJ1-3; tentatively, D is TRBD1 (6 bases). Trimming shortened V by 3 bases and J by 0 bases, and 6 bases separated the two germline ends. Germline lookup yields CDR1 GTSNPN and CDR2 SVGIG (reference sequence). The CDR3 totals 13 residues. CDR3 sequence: CAWRTGSGNTIYF. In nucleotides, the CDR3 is TGTGCCTGGAGGACAGGCTCTGGAAACACCATATATTTT. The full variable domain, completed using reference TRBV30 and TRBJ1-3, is SQTIHQWPATLVQPVGSPLSLECTVEGTSNPNLYWYRQAAGRGLQLLFYSVGIGQISSEVPQNLSASRPQDRQFILSSKKLLLSDSGFYLCAWRTGSGNTIYFGEGSWLTVV.

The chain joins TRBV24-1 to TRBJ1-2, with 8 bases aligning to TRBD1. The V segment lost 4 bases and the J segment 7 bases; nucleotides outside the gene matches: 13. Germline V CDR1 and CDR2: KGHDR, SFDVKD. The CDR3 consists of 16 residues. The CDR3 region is CATSEAGGAELGGYTF. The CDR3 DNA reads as TGTGCCACCAGTGAGGCAGGGGGCGCAGAACTCGGTGGCTACACCTTC.

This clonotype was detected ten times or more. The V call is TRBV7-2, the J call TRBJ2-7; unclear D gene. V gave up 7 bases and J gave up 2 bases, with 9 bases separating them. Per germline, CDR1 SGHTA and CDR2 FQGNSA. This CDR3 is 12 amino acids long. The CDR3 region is CASIKGPYEQYF. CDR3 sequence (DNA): TGTGCCAGCATCAAGGGTCCCTACGAGCAGTACTTC.

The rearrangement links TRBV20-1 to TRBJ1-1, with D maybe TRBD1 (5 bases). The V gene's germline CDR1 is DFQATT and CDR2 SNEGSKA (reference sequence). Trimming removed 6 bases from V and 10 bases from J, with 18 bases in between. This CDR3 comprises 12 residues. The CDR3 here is CSARDPYLRAFF. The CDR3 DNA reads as TGCAGTGCCCGGGACCCGTACCTGAGAGCTTTCTTT.